This T cell receptor (beta chain) was identified in a study of OX40 agonist ivuxolimab in advanced cancers. Study at large: An anti-OX40 (CD134) antibody with agonistic activity, ivuxolimab, was administered to patients. A partial response was reached by three patients: one with hepatocellular carcinoma and two with cutaneous melanoma.

Study outcomes and limitations: Antigen specificity of clonally expanded peripheral T cells was not established. Both CD4+ and CD8+ T cell populations in blood had undergone clonal expansion by week 6 at 0.1 to 3.0 mg/kg.

This clone has a handful of counts. What it binds is unknown. Germline CDR1 and CDR2: MGHRA and YSYEKL. The V segment lost 5 bases and the J segment 9 bases; nucleotides outside the gene matches: 15. This CDR3 is 17 amino acids long. The assay was immunoSEQ multiplex PCR, and TCRdb's table has in-frame clones only and misses some. The sample yields about 59,000 clones, 65% to 90% seen once. The source is an adult with an advanced solid tumor such as melanoma, head and neck, liver or kidney cancer. The sequencing here drew on CD4+ or CD8+ T cells sorted from blood, taken in a trial of the OX40 agonist ivuxolimab. The chain is built from TRBV4-1 and TRBJ1-6; 8 bases fit TRBD1. This CDR3 reads CASSGQGVSAALSPLHF. CDR3 nucleotides: TGCGCCAGCAGCGGACAGGGAGTATCTGCGGCCCTTTCACCCCTCCACTTT.